Each of the 9 T cell receptor beta chains below was sequenced from the same sample in a study of Ad26.COV2.S vaccination and SARS-CoV-2 variants. Treatment here: 15 to 20 received Ad26.COV2.S at low or high dose, single or two shots; five or six received placebo; per-sample allocation not given. Sampling was performed 63 days after the first vaccine or placebo injection. Produced via immunoSEQ multiplex PCR; TCRdb's table is partial and in-frame only. The data hold 300,000 to 400,000 clones, with about nine tenths observed a single time. Sequencing used peripheral blood, obtained in a trial of Ad26.COV2.S vaccine versus placebo. The receptors here all came from a person between 18 and 65 years old who received the Ad26.COV2.S COVID-19 vaccine or a placebo.

The J gene is TRBJ2-1, the V gene TRBV11-2; TRBD2 aligns across 8 bases. Trimming cost V 4 bases and J 0 bases; bases outside gene matches: 2. This CDR3 is built from 15 residues. CDR1 is SGHAT and CDR2 is FQNNGV in the germline V gene. The CDR3 region has the DNA TGTGCCAGCAGCTCCACTAGCGGCTCCTACAATGAGCAGTTCTTC. It translates to CASSSTSGSYNEQFF.

The chain has TRBV19 and TRBJ2-7; 7 positions agree with TRBD1. CDR1 is LNHDA and CDR2 is SQIVND in the germline V gene (reference sequence). This CDR3 is built from 16 residues. Trimming cost V 1 base and J 0 bases; bases outside gene matches: 6. The CDR3 DNA follows: TGTGCCAGTAGTATAGGGGACAGTTACAGCTCCTACGAGCAGTACTTC. It translates to CASSIGDSYSSYEQYF.

The rearrangement joins TRBV5-6 to TRBJ1-1; a possible D gene is TRBD1 (6 bases). Trimming removed 3 bases from V and 3 bases from J, with 12 bases in between. The length of the CDR3 is 14 residues. CDR1 and CDR2 from the germline V gene are SGHDT and YYEEEE. CDR3 sequence (DNA): TGTGCCAGCAGCTACCAGGGGAGCGACACTGAAGCTTTCTTT. It codes for CASSYQGSDTEAFF. The whole variable domain, remainder taken from reference TRBV5-6 and TRBJ1-1, is DAGVTQSPTHLIKTRGQQVTLRCSPKSGHDTVSWYQQALGQGPQFIFQYYEEEERQRGNFPDRFSGHQFPNYSSELNVNALLLGDSALYLCASSYQGSDTEAFFGQGTRLTVV.

This chain connects TRBV12-3 or TRBV12-4 to TRBJ1-6; D possibly corresponds to TRBD1 (5 bases). This CDR3 comprises 12 residues. The ends were cut back, 5 bases at V and 7 bases at J, with 6 bases in the middle. CDR3 DNA sequence: TGTGCCAGCAGTCCAGGGAATTCACCCCTCCACTTT. Translated, it gives CASSPGNSPLHF.

The chain employs TRBV19 and TRBJ2-1; D is uncertain. V lost 4 bases to trimming and J lost 0 bases, with 7 bases between them. Germline V lookup: CDR1 LNHDA, CDR2 SQIVND (reference sequence). The CDR3 length is 14 residues. The CDR3 is CASSTPASYNEQFF. CDR3 nucleotide sequence: TGTGCCAGTAGTACGCCCGCCTCCTACAATGAGCAGTTCTTC.

The J gene is TRBJ1-2, the V gene TRBV15; TRBD1 matches at 7 bases. The CDR3 length is 15 residues. The V segment lost 5 bases and the J segment 1 base; nucleotides outside the gene matches: 7. Germline V lookup: CDR1 LNHNV, CDR2 YYDKDF (reference sequence). The CDR3 protein is CATSSWDRYNYGYTF. The CDR3 DNA sequence: TGTGCCACCAGCTCATGGGACAGATATAACTATGGCTACACCTTC. The complete variable domain, with remaining parts taken from reference TRBV15 and TRBJ1-2, reads DAMVIQNPRYQVTQFGKPVTLSCSQTLNHNVMYWYQQKSSQAPKLLFHYYDKDFNNEADTPDNFQSRRPNTSFCFLDIRSPGLGDTAMYLCATSSWDRYNYGYTFGSGTRLTVV.

This clone was detected a few times. The rearrangement joins TRBV4-3 to TRBJ2-6; D is undetermined. The CDR3 runs 15 residues. Germline V gene lookup returns CDR1 LGHNA and CDR2 YSLEER. Trimming left V 4 bases short and J 1 base short, with 8 bases between. The CDR3 sequence: CASSRTPSGANVLTF. The CDR3 bases are TGCGCCAGCAGCCGAACCCCATCTGGGGCCAACGTCCTGACTTTC.

The genes are TRBV10-3 and TRBJ2-3; D gene unclear. Trimming left V 3 bases short and J 1 base short, with 11 bases between. The germline V gene has CDR1 ENHRY and CDR2 SYGVKD. The CDR3 covers 15 residues. CDR3 sequence (DNA): TGTGCCATCAGTGAACCTGCTCCTGGCACAGATACGCAGTATTTT. Amino acids: CAISEPAPGTDTQYF.

The rearrangement links TRBV19 to TRBJ1-2, with D uncertain. V gave up 7 bases and J gave up 4 bases, with 13 bases separating them. The CDR3 is 13 amino acids. Germline lookup yields CDR1 LNHDA and CDR2 SQIVND (reference sequence). The CDR3 coding sequence is TGTGCCAGTAATGCTCTGTCATTCTATGGCTACACCTTC. This sequence encodes CASNALSFYGYTF.